The 26 T cell receptor beta chains below all came from one sample that was sequenced in a study of CD8+CD57+ T cells in acquired aplastic anemia. Selection for sequencing was limited to patients who had shown CD8+CD57+ cell expansion by flow cytometry. Genomic DNA was employed as the template in profiling TCR beta VDJ and CDR3. TCRdb used MiXCR to reprocess the reads, holding one entry per CDR3 protein. The sample has 160,000 or so distinct CDR3 sequences; about 45% are singletons. The sample taken for sequencing was sorted CD4+, CD8+, or CD8+CD57+ T cells (not recorded which) from PBMCs. The receptors here all came from a human donor with aplastic anemia.

On this clonotype itself: A read error may be the cause here, since a much bigger clone is one base away. The final CDR3 position lacks the conserved phenylalanine or tryptophan, pointing to a likely read error. The chain joins TRBV6-4 to TRBJ1-5, with a possible D match to TRBD1 (6 bases). In germline, CDR1 is MRHNA, CDR2 SNTAGT. This CDR3 is 14 amino acids long. V lost 5 bases and J lost 7, with 15 bases in between. The CDR3: CASSQRGIEQPQHS. The CDR3 DNA is TGTGCCAGCAGTCAGAGGGGGATCGAACAGCCCCAGCATTCT.

This clonotype has a handful of counts. A much larger clone is a single base away; this may be a read error. The genes are TRBV11-2 and TRBJ1-2; D possibly corresponds to TRBD1 (6 bases). This CDR3 contains 16 residues. CDR1 and CDR2 (germline): SGHAT, FQNNGV. The CDR3 sequence is CASSLGGGRQSDGYAF. CDR3 DNA sequence: TGTGCCAGCAGCTTAGGAGGGGGTCGCCAGTCGGATGGCTACGCCTTC.

This chain links TRBV10-3 with TRBJ2-5, with 12 bases fitting TRBD2. The CDR3 is 15 amino acids. Trimming removed 4 bases from V and 4 bases from J; junction bases left unmatched: 4. Germline V gene sequence: CDR1 ENHRY, CDR2 SYGVKD. The CDR3 DNA reads as TGTGCCATCAGTGCCCTAGCGGGGGGGGTAGAGACCCAGTACTTC. Protein: CAISALAGGVETQYF.

There are many counts of this clonotype. The V gene is TRBV10-3, the J gene TRBJ2-1; 11 bases match TRBD2. Germline loops: CDR1 ENHRY, CDR2 SYGVKD. V trimming: 5 bases; J trimming: 5 bases; junction bases outside the gene matches: 5. This CDR3 comprises 15 residues. The chain's CDR3 is CAISPGLAVNNEQFF. The CDR3 nucleotides are TGTGCCATCAGTCCGGGACTAGCGGTTAACAATGAGCAGTTCTTC.

This clonotype was seen at least ten times. The rearrangement uses TRBV9 and TRBJ2-5; perhaps TRBD2 as D (5 bases). Germline values: CDR1 SGDLS, CDR2 YYNGEE. Trimming took off 2 bases at V and 2 bases at J, with 7 bases between the two ends. The CDR3 is 13 residues long. The CDR3 sequence is CASSVPGQETQYF. The CDR3 bases are TGTGCCAGCAGCGTCCCGGGACAAGAGACCCAGTACTTC.

This clonotype was counted ten times or more. This chain connects TRBV7-2 to TRBJ2-3, with D perhaps TRBD2 (5 bases). Germline CDR1 reads SGHTA; CDR2 reads FQGNSA. The V end lost 1 base, the J end lost 2 bases, and 10 bases lay between the germline ends. The CDR3 totals 15 residues. The CDR3 DNA is TGTGCCAGCAGCTTAGGTGCGGGCCTCACAGATACGCAGTATTTT. Its translation is CASSLGAGLTDTQYF.

V usage is TRBV29-1 and J usage is TRBJ2-7; D unresolved. Germline-derived CDR1 and CDR2 are SQVTM and ANQGSEA. This CDR3 is 13 amino acids long. The chain's CDR3 is CSAPTPGGYEQYF. As DNA, the CDR3 is TGCAGTGCCCCCACCCCCGGCGGCTACGAGCAGTACTTC.

The sample holds a few counts of this clonotype. The genes are TRBV10-3 and TRBJ2-7; D might be TRBD1 (6 bases). CDR3 size: 15 residues. The germline V gene encodes CDR1 ENHRY and CDR2 SYGVKD. V was cut by 7 bases and J by 3 bases, with 19 bases left in between. CDR3 sequence: CAITEGQFGLYEQYF. The DNA for the CDR3 is TGTGCCATCACCGAGGGACAATTCGGGCTCTACGAGCAGTACTTC.

The chain employs TRBV2 and TRBJ2-3, with TRBD2 matching over 7 bases. Germline CDR1 and CDR2: SNHLY and FYNNEI. After removal of 3 bases from V and 2 bases from J, the junction contained 5 bases not matched to a gene. The CDR3 sequence is 15 residues long. The CDR3 sequence is CASSDGLAATDTQYF. CDR3 coding DNA: TGTGCCAGCAGTGATGGCCTAGCGGCCACAGATACGCAGTATTTT.

The rearrangement links TRBV27 to TRBJ2-7, with D possibly called TRBD1 or TRBD2 (5 bases each). The germline CDR1 and CDR2 sequences are MNHEY and SMNVEV (reference sequence). This CDR3 region has 16 residues. V was trimmed by 0 bases and J by 0 bases, leaving 12 bases between them. The CDR3 bases are TGTGCCAGCAGTTTATCGGGGACCGAAAGCTCCTACGAGCAGTACTTC. Protein sequence: CASSLSGTESSYEQYF.

This clonotype was recorded a few times. The J gene is TRBJ2-2, the V gene TRBV28; the D is unclear. The V gene lost 6 bases and the J gene lost 4 bases, with 6 bases spanning the gap. The CDR3 is 12 amino acids. Per the germline V gene, CDR1 is MDHEN and CDR2 is SYDVKM. CDR3 protein: CASRTFTGELFF. In nucleotides, the CDR3 is TGTGCCAGCAGGACATTCACCGGGGAGCTGTTTTTT.

The chain links TRBV20-1 to TRBJ1-6; the D gene is possibly TRBD1 (6 bases). Germline V CDR1 and CDR2: DFQATT, SNEGSKA (reference sequence). The V end was cut by 6 bases, the J end by 2 bases, with 8 bases between. The CDR3 spans 13 residues. CDR3 loop: CSARDTYNSPLHF. CDR3 nucleotide sequence: TGCAGTGCCCGGGACACCTATAATTCACCCCTCCACTTT.

V gene TRBV29-1 combines with J gene TRBJ2-5; 7 positions match TRBD1. CDR1 and CDR2 from the germline V gene are SQVTM and ANQGSEA. V shed 3 bases, J shed 4 bases, and the junction held 5 bases outside the gene matches. The CDR3 consists of 13 residues. The CDR3 DNA sequence: TGCAGCGTTGATGAAGCAGGGGGAGAGACCCAGTACTTC. Protein sequence: CSVDEAGGETQYF.

This clonotype was recorded many times. This chain connects TRBV20-1 to TRBJ2-3; TRBD1 is a possible D gene (5 bases). The ends were cut back, 0 bases at V and 3 bases at J, with 10 bases in the middle. Germline CDR1 is DFQATT and CDR2 is SNEGSKA (reference sequence). The CDR3 consists of 14 residues. In DNA, the CDR3 is TGCAGTGCTAGAGATCGAAGGGGAACAGATACGCAGTATTTT. It translates to CSARDRRGTDTQYF.

This chain links TRBV10-2 with TRBJ2-5; D possibly corresponds to TRBD1 (5 bases). With 5 bases removed from V and 2 bases from J, the gap between germline ends came to 9 bases. Germline-derived CDR1 and CDR2 are WSHSY and SAAADI. This CDR3 contains 13 residues. Here the CDR3 DNA reads TGCGCCAGCAGTCCGACAGAACAAGAGACCCAGTACTTC. Its protein is CASSPTEQETQYF.

V and J are TRBV3-1 and TRBJ1-3; D possibly corresponds to TRBD1 (5 bases). The CDR3 consists of 15 residues. Trimming removed 4 bases from V and 4 bases from J, with 14 bases in between. Germline V gene sequence: CDR1 LGHDT, CDR2 YNNKEL (reference sequence). The CDR3 DNA reads TGTGCCAGCAGCCTGAATACGGGACCGGGAAACACCATATATTTT. It encodes CASSLNTGPGNTIYF. The entire variable domain, with the rest obtained from reference TRBV3-1 and TRBJ1-3, is as follows: DTAVSQTPKYLVTQMGNDKSIKCEQNLGHDTMYWYKQDSKKFLKIMFSYNNKELIINETVPNRFSPKSPDKAHLNLHINSLELGDSAVYFCASSLNTGPGNTIYFGEGSWLTVV.

The table lists this clonotype with many counts. The chain recombines TRBV5-4 with TRBJ2-2; 8 nucleotides line up with TRBD1. Germline CDR1 reads SGHNT; CDR2 reads YYREEE (reference sequence). The CDR3 sequence is 16 residues long. V was pared by 4 bases and J by 6 bases, with 11 bases of the junction left unmatched. The CDR3 sequence is CASSPSPGQVAGELFF. The CDR3, as DNA: TGTGCCAGCAGCCCATCGCCGGGACAGGTAGCCGGGGAGCTGTTTTTT.

Concerning this clonotype: A read error may be the cause here, since a much bigger clone is one base away. V and J are TRBV5-4 and TRBJ2-7; D gene unclear. This CDR3 contains 14 residues. Germline values: CDR1 SGHNT, CDR2 YYREEE (reference sequence). The DNA for the CDR3 is TGTGCCGGCAGCTTGGTGAAGGGAAGCCACGAGCAGTACTTC. Protein: CAGSLVKGSHEQYF.

The chain uses TRBV19 and TRBJ1-2; D might be TRBD1 (5 bases). The CDR3 is 13 residues long. Trimming removed 4 bases from V and 2 bases from J, with 8 bases in between. CDR1 and CDR2 (germline): LNHDA, SQIVND (reference sequence). The CDR3 loop reads CASSRWGNYGYTF. The DNA of the CDR3 is TGTGCCAGTAGTAGGTGGGGGAACTATGGCTACACCTTC. The full variable domain, its missing parts supplied by reference TRBV19 and TRBJ1-2, is DGGITQSPKYLFRKEGQNVTLSCEQNLNHDAMYWYRQDPGQGLRLIYYSQIVNDFQKGDIAEGYSVSREKKESFPLTVTSAQKNPTAFYLCASSRWGNYGYTFGSGTRLTVV.

This clonotype has a handful of counts. The V call is TRBV29-1, the J call TRBJ1-1, with a possible D match to TRBD1 (5 bases). V dropped 7 bases and J dropped 5 bases, with 8 bases sitting between them. This CDR3 is 10 amino acids long. The germline CDR1 and CDR2 sequences are SQVTM and ANQGSEA. CDR3 sequence (DNA): TGCAGCGGGGGGGGGACTGAAGCTTTCTTT. Protein sequence: CSGGGTEAFF.

A note on this clonotype: The germline gene is not matched at one end of the junction; a read error may be the cause. The chain couples TRBV10-3 to TRBJ2-3; D unresolved. CDR1 ENHRY and CDR2 SYGVKD come from the germline V gene. The CDR3 has 13 residues. The CDR3 spells CASSYVGTDTQYF. CDR3 coding DNA: TGTGCCAGCAGTTACGTGGGCACAGATACGCAGTATTTT.

To note about this clonotype: The germline gene is not matched at one end of the junction; a read error may be the cause. The chain links TRBV4-1 to TRBJ2-3; TRBD2 might be the D (6 bases). The germline gives CDR1 MGHRA, CDR2 YSYEKL. This CDR3 has 16 amino acids. The CDR3 DNA reads TGTGCCAGCAGCCAAGAAGGATCACTAGCCCCAGATACGCAGTATTTT. Translating gives CASSQEGSLAPDTQYF.

The chain recombines TRBV24-1 with TRBJ2-1; tentative D call: TRBD2 (6 bases). V lost 2 bases and J lost 11, with 9 bases in between. The CDR3 loop spans 12 amino acids. Germline CDR1 reads KGHDR; CDR2 reads SFDVKD. The CDR3 DNA reads as TGTGCCACCAGTGATTCGGGGGTTAAGCAGTTCTTC. This encodes CATSDSGVKQFF.

J is TRBJ2-1 and V is TRBV29-1, with D possibly being TRBD2 (6 bases). The V and J ends lost 7 bases and 10 bases respectively, with 20 bases between them. Germline CDR1 and CDR2: SQVTM and ANQGSEA. The CDR3 length is 13 residues. The CDR3 loop reads CSGIRDSEREQFF. CDR3 bases: TGCAGCGGTATTCGGGACTCCGAAAGGGAGCAGTTCTTC.

This clonotype was observed a handful of times. Likely a read error: the CDR3 ends without its conserved phenylalanine or tryptophan. No DNA is shown, since the ends of the CDR3 on it are uncertain; the CDR3 is the one TCRdb lists. The V gene is TRBV7-2, the J gene TRBJ2-7; TRBD1, the table's D call, lacks a check against the DNA. The CDR3 sequence runs 14 residues, both termini included. Germline V gene lookup returns CDR1 SGHTA and CDR2 FQGNSA. CDR3 loop: CASSLRGTGYEQCL.

CDR3 amino acids: CASSPGLFSYEQYF. CDR3 bases: TGTGCCAGCAGTCCAGGACTATTCTCCTACGAGCAGTACTTC. The chain uses TRBV6-1 and TRBJ2-7, with D possibly matching TRBD2 (6 bases). In germline, CDR1 is MNHNS, CDR2 SASEGT. Between the trimmed V and J ends, which lost 5 bases and 0 bases, there was a span of 11 bases. The CDR3 has 14 residues.